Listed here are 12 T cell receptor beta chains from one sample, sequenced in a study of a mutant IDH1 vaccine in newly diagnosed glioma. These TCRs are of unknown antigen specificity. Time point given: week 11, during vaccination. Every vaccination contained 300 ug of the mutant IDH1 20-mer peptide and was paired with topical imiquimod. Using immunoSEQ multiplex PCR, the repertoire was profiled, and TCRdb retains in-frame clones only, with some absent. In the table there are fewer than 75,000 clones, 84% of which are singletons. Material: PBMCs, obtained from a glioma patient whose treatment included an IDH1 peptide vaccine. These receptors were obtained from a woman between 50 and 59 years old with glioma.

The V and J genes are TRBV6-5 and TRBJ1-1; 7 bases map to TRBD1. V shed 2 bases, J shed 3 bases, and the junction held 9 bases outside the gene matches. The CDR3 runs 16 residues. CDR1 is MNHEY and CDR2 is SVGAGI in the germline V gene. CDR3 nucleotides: TGTGCCAGCAGTTACAGGGCAGGGGGGGAGCACACTGAAGCTTTCTTT. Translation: CASSYRAGGEHTEAFF.

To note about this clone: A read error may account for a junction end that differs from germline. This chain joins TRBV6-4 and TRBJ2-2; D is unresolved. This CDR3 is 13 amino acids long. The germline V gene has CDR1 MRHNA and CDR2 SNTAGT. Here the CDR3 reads CASSDSYTGELFF. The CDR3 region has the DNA TGTGCCAGCAGTGACTCCTACACGGGGGAGCTGTTTTTT.

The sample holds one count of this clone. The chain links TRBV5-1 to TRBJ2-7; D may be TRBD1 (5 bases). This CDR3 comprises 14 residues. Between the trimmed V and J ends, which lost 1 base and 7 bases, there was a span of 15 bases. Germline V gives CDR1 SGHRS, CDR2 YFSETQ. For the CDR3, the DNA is TGCGCCAGCAGCTTGCTTCTCGACAGCAGGGAGCAGTACTTC. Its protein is CASSLLLDSREQYF.

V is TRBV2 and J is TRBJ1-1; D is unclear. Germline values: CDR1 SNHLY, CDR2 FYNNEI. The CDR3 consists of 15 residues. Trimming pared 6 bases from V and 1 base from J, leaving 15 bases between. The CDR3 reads CASSISGLSNTEAFF. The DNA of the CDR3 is TGTGCCAGCAGCATCTCAGGACTATCGAACACTGAAGCTTTCTTT.

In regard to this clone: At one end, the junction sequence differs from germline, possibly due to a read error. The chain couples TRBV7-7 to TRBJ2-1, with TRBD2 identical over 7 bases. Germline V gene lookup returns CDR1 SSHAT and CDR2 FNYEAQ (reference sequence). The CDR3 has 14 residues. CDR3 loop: CASSLSGIYNEQFF. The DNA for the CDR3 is TGTGCTAGCAGCCTAAGCGGGATCTACAATGAGCAGTTCTTC.

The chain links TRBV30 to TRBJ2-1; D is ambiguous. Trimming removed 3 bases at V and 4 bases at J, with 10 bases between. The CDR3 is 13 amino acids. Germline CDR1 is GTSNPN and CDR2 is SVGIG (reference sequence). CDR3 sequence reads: CAWRTLQYNEQFF. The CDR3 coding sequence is TGTGCCTGGAGGACTCTTCAATACAATGAGCAGTTCTTC.

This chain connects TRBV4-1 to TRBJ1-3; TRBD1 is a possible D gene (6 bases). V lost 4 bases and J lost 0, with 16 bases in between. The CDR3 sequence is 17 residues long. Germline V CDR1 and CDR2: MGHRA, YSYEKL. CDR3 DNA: TGCGCCAGCAGCCGCCTGGACAGATTGAACTCTGGAAACACCATATATTTT. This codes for CASSRLDRLNSGNTIYF.

The CDR3: CASSGRERGTFYEQYF. As DNA, the CDR3 is TGTGCCAGCAGCGGGAGGGAGCGGGGGACCTTCTACGAGCAGTACTTC. The chain uses TRBV9 and TRBJ2-7; 8 positions agree with TRBD2. The CDR3 has 16 residues. V shed 3 bases, J shed 3 bases, and the junction held 11 bases outside the gene matches. Germline V gives CDR1 SGDLS, CDR2 YYNGEE.

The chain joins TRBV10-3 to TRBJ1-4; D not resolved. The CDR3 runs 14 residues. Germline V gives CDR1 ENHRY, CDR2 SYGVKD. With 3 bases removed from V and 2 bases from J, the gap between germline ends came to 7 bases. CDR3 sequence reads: CAISEGHTNEKLFF. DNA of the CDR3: TGTGCCATCAGTGAAGGGCACACTAATGAAAAACTGTTTTTT.

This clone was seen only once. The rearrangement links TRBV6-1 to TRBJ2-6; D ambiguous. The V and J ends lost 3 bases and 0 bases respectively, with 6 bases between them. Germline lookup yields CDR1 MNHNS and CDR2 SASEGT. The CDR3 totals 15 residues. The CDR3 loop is CASSDRSSGANVLTF. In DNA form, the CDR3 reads TGTGCCAGCAGTGACCGGAGCTCTGGGGCCAACGTCCTGACTTTC.

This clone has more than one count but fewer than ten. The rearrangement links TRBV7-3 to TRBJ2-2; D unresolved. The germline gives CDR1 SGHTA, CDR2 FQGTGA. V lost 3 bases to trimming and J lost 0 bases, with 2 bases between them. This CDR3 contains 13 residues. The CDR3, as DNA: TGTGCCAGCAGCTTGTCGAACACCGGGGAGCTGTTTTTT. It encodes CASSLSNTGELFF.

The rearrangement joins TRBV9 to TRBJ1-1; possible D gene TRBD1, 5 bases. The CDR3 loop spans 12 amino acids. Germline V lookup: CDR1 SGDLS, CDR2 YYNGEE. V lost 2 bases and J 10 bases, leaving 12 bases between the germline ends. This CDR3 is CASSVGTHGAFF. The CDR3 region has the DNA TGTGCCAGCAGCGTTGGGACCCACGGAGCTTTCTTT.